The 6 T cell receptor beta chains listed next were all sequenced from one sample in a study of Graves' ophthalmopathy and Graves' hyperthyroidism (dated by TCRdb to 2016 to 2018). The sequencer was an Illumina HiSeq 2000. TCR beta CDR3 regions were amplified from RNA transcripts for repertoire sequencing. A first-round RT-PCR used HTBI primers with the Qiagen OneStep RT-PCR kit, followed by a second-round multiplex PCR, size selection and purification. In-frame beta chains were kept once TCRdb had trimmed the public reads at Q25 with fastp and called clones with MiXCR. Identical CDR3 proteins give one entry, which carries the most common genes and DNA. This sample is represented by over a million distinct CDR3 sequences; about 40% of them were singletons. The top ten hold 11% of the sample. The sample taken for sequencing was peripheral blood or thyroid tissue (not recorded which). The receptors shown here come from an adult man with Graves' hyperthyroidism.

The chain has TRBV11-2 and TRBJ2-5; 9 positions agree with TRBD1. The CDR3 sequence is 15 residues long. Germline V gene data show CDR1 as SGHAT and CDR2 as FQNNGV. Trimming took 5 bases from V and 11 from J; bases not matched to a gene: 15. CDR3 coding DNA: TGTGCCAGCAGCGACCGGGACAGGGCCCCCTTAGGGCAGTACTTC. This translates into CASSDRDRAPLGQYF.

V is TRBV5-1 and J is TRBJ2-3, with D possibly matching TRBD2 (5 bases). Trimming removed 2 bases from V and 2 bases from J, with 18 bases in between. Germline V gene lookup returns CDR1 SGHRS and CDR2 YFSETQ. This CDR3 contains 17 residues. The CDR3 loop reads CASSLGRTIGDTDTQYF. The CDR3 region has the DNA TGCGCCAGCAGCTTAGGAAGAACTATCGGGGACACAGATACGCAGTATTTT. Looking up the rest from reference TRBV5-1 and TRBJ2-3 gives the full variable domain: KAGVTQTPRYLIKTRGQQVTLSCSPISGHRSVSWYQQTPGQGLQFLFEYFSETQRNKGNFPGRFSGRQFSNSRSEMNVSTLELGDSALYLCASSLGRTIGDTDTQYFGPGTRLTVL.

This chain connects TRBV11-2 to TRBJ1-1; maybe TRBD1 (5 bases). This CDR3 is 14 amino acids long. The V gene's germline CDR1 is SGHAT and CDR2 FQNNGV. The V end lost 8 bases, the J end lost 1 base, and 14 bases lay between the germline ends. In DNA form, the CDR3 reads TGTGCCAGCGGAAGTAGCGGGGGGAACACTGAAGCTTTCTTT. It translates to CASGSSGGNTEAFF.

This clonotype was counted once. A read error may be the cause here, since a much bigger clone is one base away. The V and J genes are TRBV5-1 and TRBJ2-5, with TRBD2 matching over 7 bases. The length of the CDR3 is 15 residues. V dropped 3 bases and J dropped 5; count of bases not matched to a gene: 10. CDR1 SGHRS and CDR2 YFSETQ come from the germline V gene. CDR3 sequence (DNA): TGCGCCAGCAGCTCCGGACTAGTTCGCGATGAGACCCAGTACTTC. Amino acids: CASSSGLVRDETQYF.

This clonotype was seen repeatedly, ten times or more. This chain connects TRBV2 to TRBJ2-2; a possible D gene is TRBD1 (6 bases). There are 13 residues in the CDR3. The V end lost 10 bases, the J end lost 3 bases, and 12 bases lay between the germline ends. Germline V CDR1 and CDR2: SNHLY, FYNNEI. This chain's CDR3 is CANGQRYTGELFF. In DNA form, the CDR3 reads TGTGCCAACGGACAGCGCTACACCGGGGAGCTGTTTTTT.

The CDR3 spells CASRKVDHFEQYF. The CDR3 nucleotides read TGTGCCAGCAGAAAAGTGGACCACTTCGAGCAGTACTTC. The chain employs TRBV11-2 and TRBJ2-7; D ambiguous. This CDR3 spans 13 amino acids. Germline-derived CDR1 and CDR2 are SGHAT and FQNNGV. The V gene lost 6 bases and the J gene lost 6 bases, with 15 bases spanning the gap.